The present entry profiles one T cell receptor beta chain with its context. The source of the sample is a study of blood T cell repertoires in COVID-19. The CDR3 extends over 14 amino acids. Trimming took 4 bases from V and 7 from J, leaving 13 bases between them. Germline values: CDR1 MDHEN, CDR2 SYDVKM. Original methodology: Estimation of nucleated cell counts relied on the amplification of reference gene primers. Using immunoSEQ multiplex PCR, the repertoire was profiled, and TCRdb retains in-frame clones only, with some absent. V and J calls and clone size are given by that table; D and trimming were obtained from the DNA. The table includes approximately 220,000 clones, 80% to 90% detected once.

This chain uses TRBV28 with TRBJ1-4, with D possibly being TRBD1 (5 bases). Sequenced sample: PBMCs or T cells enriched from blood (not recorded which). The receptor comes from a woman in her 40s with acute COVID-19. The CDR3: CASSSPRGGEKLFF. Written as DNA, the CDR3 is TGTGCCAGCAGTTCACCCCGGGGGGGTGAAAAACTGTTTTTT.